This entry lists 20 T cell receptor beta chains sequenced from one sample in a study of cytomegalovirus exposure and HLA in healthy donors. It was with 60 Vbeta and 13 Jbeta primers that the PCR ran. The protocol was immunoSEQ multiplex PCR, while the TCRdb copy is restricted to in-frame clones and leaves out a portion. This sample yields about 130,000 clones, of which roughly three quarters are seen a single time; approximately 1.7% belongs to the top ten. The sequencing input was PBMCs. The receptors stem from a woman aged 40 to 50 in good health and CMV-seronegative.

The J gene is TRBJ2-5, the V gene TRBV7-9, with 12 positions matching TRBD2. V gave up 3 bases and J gave up 5 bases; unmatched junction bases: 7. Germline CDR1 SEHNR, CDR2 FQNEAQ (reference sequence). The CDR3 consists of 16 residues. The CDR3 spells CASSFLAGGLGETQYF. The CDR3 DNA follows: TGTGCCAGCAGCTTCCTAGCGGGAGGGCTCGGGGAGACCCAGTACTTC.

V is TRBV7-9 and J is TRBJ1-4, with 7 bases that match TRBD1. After removal of 5 bases from V and 8 bases from J, the junction contained 2 bases not matched to a gene. Germline V gene sequence: CDR1 SEHNR, CDR2 FQNEAQ (reference sequence). The CDR3 has 12 amino acids. The DNA of the CDR3 is TGTGCCAGCAGCGGGACAGACGAAAAACTGTTTTTT. This translates into CASSGTDEKLFF.

V and J are TRBV18 and TRBJ2-1; 12 bases map to TRBD2. Germline values: CDR1 KGHSH, CDR2 LQKENI. With 3 bases clipped from V and 4 bases from J, the junction kept 10 bases outside the gene matches. This CDR3 spans 18 amino acids. The CDR3 DNA sequence: TGTGCCAGCTCACCCATACAACCACTAGCGGGGGGATACAATGAGCAGTTCTTC. Translation gives CASSPIQPLAGGYNEQFF.

This CDR3 is CASSLDLMWAPTNEKLFF. The CDR3 nucleotides read TGTGCCAGCAGCTTAGATCTTATGTGGGCACCAACTAATGAAAAACTGTTTTTT. The V gene is TRBV7-2, the J gene TRBJ1-4; D unclear. The germline gives CDR1 SGHTA, CDR2 FQGNSA. Trimming stripped 1 base from V and 0 bases from J, with 15 bases between. This CDR3 has 18 amino acids.

Points on this clone: A junction end diverges from the germline sequence, so it may reflect a read error. CDR3 DNA: TGCGCCAGCAGCTGGGGGACAGCGTTAGCCAAAAACAGTCAGTACTTC. Translated: CASSWGTALAKNSQYF. The rearrangement joins TRBV4-1 to TRBJ2-4; 7 nucleotides line up with TRBD1. The CDR3 loop spans 16 amino acids. The germline CDR1 and CDR2 sequences are MGHRA and YSYEKL.

This clone appeared once. The V call is TRBV30, the J call TRBJ2-1, with 7 nucleotides matching TRBD2. The trim removed 5 bases at V and 3 bases at J, leaving 4 bases unmatched. Germline V gene data show CDR1 as GTSNPN and CDR2 as SVGIG (reference sequence). The CDR3 is 13 amino acids. CDR3 sequence (DNA): TGTGCCTGGGGGGGGGATTTCTACAATGAGCAGTTCTTC. Its translation is CAWGGDFYNEQFF.

As concerns this clone: At the DNA level, this CDR3 is encoded by other sequences in the same sample as well. The rearrangement joins TRBV6-5 to TRBJ2-7, with TRBD1 matching over 9 bases. This CDR3 is built from 14 residues. The ends lost 6 bases at V and 5 bases at J; junction bases unmatched: 8. The germline V gene encodes CDR1 MNHEY and CDR2 SVGAGI. DNA of the CDR3: TGTGCCAGCAGACCGGGACAGGGAGGGAACGAGCAGTACTTC. Protein: CASRPGQGGNEQYF.

This sequence joins TRBV29-1 and TRBJ2-1; 14 bases map to TRBD2. Germline CDR1 and CDR2: SQVTM and ANQGSEA. This CDR3 region has 16 residues. With V trimmed by 4 bases and J by 9 bases, 11 bases remained unmatched. The DNA for the CDR3 is TGCAGCGTTGTCGGGACTAGCGGGAGAGGTTCAGGTGAGCAGTTCTTC. Translated, it gives CSVVGTSGRGSGEQFF.

The chain couples TRBV19 to TRBJ1-2; 7 bases are a match to TRBD1. CDR3 length: 15 amino acids. Germline CDR1 and CDR2: LNHDA and SQIVND (reference sequence). Unmatched junction bases numbered 9, after V lost 8 bases and J lost 0 bases. Here the CDR3 reads CASWRQGAPNYGYTF. CDR3 sequence (DNA): TGTGCCAGTTGGCGACAGGGCGCTCCTAACTATGGCTACACCTTC.

This chain connects TRBV19 to TRBJ1-6; D is unclear. Germline V gives CDR1 LNHDA, CDR2 SQIVND (reference sequence). The CDR3 runs to 17 residues. Trimming removed 3 bases from V and 0 bases from J, with 12 bases in between. The CDR3 loop is CASSILMSSSYNSPLHF. CDR3 sequence (DNA): TGTGCCAGTAGTATCCTCATGAGTAGCTCCTATAATTCACCCCTCCACTTT.

The V call is TRBV19, the J call TRBJ1-1; D gene ambiguous. Germline CDR1 reads LNHDA; CDR2 reads SQIVND (reference sequence). The CDR3 has 14 residues. V dropped 5 bases and J dropped 1 base, with 11 bases sitting between them. CDR3 loop: CASSDDTANTEAFF. The CDR3 nucleotides are TGTGCCAGTAGTGATGACACAGCGAACACTGAAGCTTTCTTT.

The chain couples TRBV15 to TRBJ2-1, with TRBD2 matching over 16 bases. The V segment lost 6 bases and the J segment 6 bases; nucleotides outside the gene matches: 2. The CDR3 covers 15 residues. From germline, CDR1 is LNHNV and CDR2 YYDKDF (reference sequence). The CDR3 spells CATRGTSGGANEQFF. The DNA for the CDR3 is TGTGCCACCAGGGGGACTAGCGGGGGGGCCAATGAGCAGTTCTTC.

This clone has more than one count but fewer than ten. The chain carries TRBV7-9 and TRBJ2-5; possibly TRBD2 for D (6 bases). Germline CDR1 is SEHNR and CDR2 is FQNEAQ (reference sequence). This CDR3 has 14 residues. V shed 4 bases and J shed 4 bases, with 13 bases lying between them. Here the CDR3 reads CASSWPRRGETQYF. The CDR3 bases are TGTGCCAGCAGCTGGCCTAGGAGGGGAGAGACCCAGTACTTC. The full variable domain, with the rest looked up from reference TRBV7-9 and TRBJ2-5, is DTGVSQNPRHKITKRGQNVTFRCDPISEHNRLYWYRQTLGQGPEFLTYFQNEAQLEKSRLLSDRFSAERPKGSFSTLEIQRTEQGDSAMYLCASSWPRRGETQYFGPGTRLLVL.

V is TRBV6-5 and J is TRBJ2-3; 8 nucleotides align to TRBD2. Germline V gene data show CDR1 as MNHEY and CDR2 as SVGAGI. Losses at the gene ends were 7 bases for V and 6 bases for J; bases not matched to a gene: 9. This CDR3 is 14 amino acids long. CDR3 residues: CASIPSGSMDTQYF. The DNA of the CDR3 is TGTGCCAGCATACCAAGCGGGAGCATGGATACGCAGTATTTT.

The chain joins TRBV7-2 to TRBJ2-1, with TRBD2 identical over 10 bases. V lost 4 bases, J lost 7 bases, and 4 bases stayed unmatched. This CDR3 has 14 residues. In germline, CDR1 is SGHTA, CDR2 FQGNSA. CDR3 sequence (DNA): TGTGCCAGCAGCTCCAGCGGGAGGGTAAATGAGCAGTTCTTC. Amino acid sequence: CASSSSGRVNEQFF.

This chain links TRBV5-1 with TRBJ2-3; D may be TRBD1 (5 bases). Per germline, CDR1 SGHRS and CDR2 YFSETQ. Trimming cost V 1 base and J 1 base, with 10 bases left between them. This CDR3 is built from 15 residues. This CDR3 is CASSLRGLGTDTQYF. The CDR3 DNA reads TGCGCCAGCAGCTTGAGGGGTTTGGGCACAGATACGCAGTATTTT.

The chain carries TRBV28 and TRBJ2-4; 8 bases line up with TRBD2. CDR3 length: 15 amino acids. The germline gives CDR1 MDHEN, CDR2 SYDVKM. V was clipped by 2 bases and J by 6 bases; unmatched bases: 6. The CDR3, as DNA: TGTGCCAGCAGTTTAATTGGCGGGGGGTTAAACATTCAGTACTTC. This sequence encodes CASSLIGGGLNIQYF.

This sequence joins TRBV6-5 and TRBJ1-1; D is perhaps TRBD1 (5 bases). This CDR3 is built from 14 residues. V was shortened by 6 bases and J by 1 base, with 12 bases between the two germline ends. Germline-derived CDR1 and CDR2 are MNHEY and SVGAGI. CDR3 protein: CASSRTGGNTEAFF. In DNA form, the CDR3 reads TGTGCCAGCAGCCGGACGGGGGGGAACACTGAAGCTTTCTTT.

The chain combines TRBV7-9 with TRBJ2-1, with a weak D call TRBD2 (5 bases). Deletions cut 3 bases from V and 7 bases from J, with 7 bases between. CDR1 is SEHNR and CDR2 is FQNEAQ in the germline V gene (reference sequence). The CDR3 spans 12 residues. The CDR3 region is CASSFTSNEQFF. The CDR3 DNA follows: TGTGCCAGCAGCTTCACTAGTAATGAGCAGTTCTTC.

The rearrangement links TRBV27 to TRBJ2-7; 9 nucleotides align to TRBD2. Germline CDR1 and CDR2: MNHEY and SMNVEV (reference sequence). J lost 2 bases, V lost 3 bases, and 5 bases had no gene match. The CDR3 is 15 residues long. The CDR3 sequence: CASSFSGGTPYEQYF. The CDR3 nucleotides are TGTGCCAGCAGTTTTAGCGGGGGTACGCCCTACGAGCAGTACTTC.